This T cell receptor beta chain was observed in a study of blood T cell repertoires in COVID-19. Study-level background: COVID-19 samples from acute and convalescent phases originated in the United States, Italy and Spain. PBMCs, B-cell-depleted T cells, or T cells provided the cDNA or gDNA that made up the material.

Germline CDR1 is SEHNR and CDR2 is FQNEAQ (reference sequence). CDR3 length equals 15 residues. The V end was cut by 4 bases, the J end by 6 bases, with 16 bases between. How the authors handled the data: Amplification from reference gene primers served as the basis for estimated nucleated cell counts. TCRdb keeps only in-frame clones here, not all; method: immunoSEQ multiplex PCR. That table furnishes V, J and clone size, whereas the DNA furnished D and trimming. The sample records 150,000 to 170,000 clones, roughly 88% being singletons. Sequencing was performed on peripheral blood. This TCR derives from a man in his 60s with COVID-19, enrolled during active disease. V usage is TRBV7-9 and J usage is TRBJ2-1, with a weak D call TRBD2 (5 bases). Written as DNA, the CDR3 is TGTGCCAGCAGCTCTGGACTTAGTATTCGCAATGAGCAGTTCTTC. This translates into CASSSGLSIRNEQFF.